This entry lists 21 T cell receptor beta chains sequenced from one sample in a study of a mutant IDH1 vaccine in newly diagnosed glioma. Sequencing used immunoSEQ multiplex PCR; TCRdb keeps in-frame clones, though not all of them. The sample has 40,000 or so clones, 70% to 85% seen once. As to time point: week 47, end of study. Each dose delivered 300 ug of mutant IDH1 20-mer peptide subcutaneously with imiquimod. These receptors have no known antigen. The sample here was PBMCs, taken from a glioma patient whose treatment included an IDH1 peptide vaccine. The source of these receptors is a man younger than 35 with glioma. Some clones in this sample may be carry-over from other donors' samples.

This rearrangement joins TRBV6-1 to TRBJ2-7; D unresolved. Germline assignment: CDR1 MNHNS and CDR2 SASEGT. CDR3 length equals 16 residues. The V and J ends lost 3 bases and 3 bases respectively, with 18 bases between them. Here the CDR3 reads CASSDNFYRVVYEQYF. CDR3 nucleotide sequence: TGTGCCAGCAGTGATAACTTTTATAGGGTTGTCTACGAGCAGTACTTC.

This chain uses TRBV6-1 with TRBJ1-2, with D possibly being TRBD1 (5 bases). The CDR3 loop spans 11 amino acids. V lost 8 bases and J 8 bases, leaving 12 bases between the germline ends. The germline CDR1 and CDR2 sequences are MNHNS and SASEGT. The CDR3 reads CASLGGRGYTF. The CDR3 DNA is TGTGCCAGCCTGGGGGGTCGGGGCTACACCTTC.

The J gene is TRBJ2-2, the V gene TRBV6-1; D is perhaps TRBD1 (6 bases). The V gene lost 2 bases and the J gene lost 1 base, with 11 bases spanning the gap. This CDR3 has 16 residues. Per germline, CDR1 MNHNS and CDR2 SASEGT. The CDR3 nucleotides read TGTGCCAGCAGTGAAAGGGGGATTATGAACACCGGGGAGCTGTTTTTT. Translation: CASSERGIMNTGELFF.

The chain couples TRBV7-2 to TRBJ1-2, with D unresolved. The germline V gene encodes CDR1 SGHTA and CDR2 FQGNSA. The length of the CDR3 is 15 residues. Trimming took off 1 base at V and 4 bases at J, with 13 bases between the two ends. In nucleotides, the CDR3 is TGTGCCAGCAGCTTAGGACTCACAGCATCCTATGGCTACACCTTC. Encoded protein: CASSLGLTASYGYTF.

The gene calls are TRBV4-3 and TRBJ1-5; D gene uncertain. The CDR3 covers 15 residues. Germline values: CDR1 LGHNA, CDR2 YSLEER. V was pared by 1 base and J by 0 bases, with 7 bases between. The CDR3 spells CASSQAAYSNQPQHF. In DNA form, the CDR3 reads TGCGCCAGCAGCCAAGCAGCATATAGCAATCAGCCCCAGCATTTT.

The chain employs TRBV7-9 and TRBJ2-7; D gene uncertain. This CDR3 has 12 residues. The V end lost 3 bases, the J end lost 9 bases, and 12 bases lay between the germline ends. Germline lookup yields CDR1 SEHNR and CDR2 FQNEAQ (reference sequence). Here the CDR3 reads CASSLELVRQYF. CDR3 sequence (DNA): TGTGCCAGCAGCTTGGAATTGGTCCGGCAGTACTTC. Full variable domain (outside the CDR3, taken from reference TRBV7-9 and TRBJ2-7): DTGVSQNPRHKITKRGQNVTFRCDPISEHNRLYWYRQTLGQGPEFLTYFQNEAQLEKSRLLSDRFSAERPKGSFSTLEIQRTEQGDSAMYLCASSLELVRQYFGPGTRLTVT.

This rearrangement joins TRBV29-1 to TRBJ1-2, with 8 bases matching TRBD1. This CDR3 comprises 14 residues. V was clipped by 4 bases and J by 6 bases; unmatched bases: 10. Germline V gene sequence: CDR1 SQVTM, CDR2 ANQGSEA. This CDR3 reads CSVGSSRGPHGYTF. The CDR3 DNA reads as TGCAGCGTTGGTTCATCCAGGGGGCCCCATGGCTACACCTTC.

The rearrangement joins TRBV10-1 to TRBJ1-4; D call uncertain. The CDR3 contains 17 residues. The V end was cut by 0 bases, the J end by 7 bases, with 18 bases between. Germline V gene data show CDR1 as WNHNN and CDR2 as SYGVQD (reference sequence). The CDR3 sequence: CASSESKGSPPGEKLFF. The CDR3 DNA follows: TGCGCCAGCAGTGAGTCCAAGGGTTCGCCGCCTGGTGAAAAACTGTTTTTT.

A few counts support this clone. The chain employs TRBV5-4 and TRBJ1-1; 10 nucleotides line up with TRBD1. From germline, CDR1 is SGHNT and CDR2 YYREEE (reference sequence). This CDR3 spans 13 amino acids. V lost 1 base to trimming and J lost 11 bases; unmatched junction nucleotides: 5. The CDR3 here is CASSLTGTGDAFF. CDR3 nucleotide sequence: TGTGCCAGCAGCTTGACCGGGACAGGGGATGCTTTCTTT.

The genes are TRBV6-5 and TRBJ1-6; 9 positions agree with TRBD1. Trimming removed 1 base from V and 6 bases from J; junction bases left unmatched: 4. Germline V lookup: CDR1 MNHEY, CDR2 SVGAGI. The CDR3 sequence is 16 residues long. The CDR3 DNA reads TGTGCCAGCAGTTACTTTGGACAGGGGAGTAATTCACCCCTCCACTTT. Its protein is CASSYFGQGSNSPLHF.

The CDR3 region has the DNA TGTGCCAGTAGTATGAAGCGGGGGCGGAATCAGCCCCAGCATTTT. Translated: CASSMKRGRNQPQHF. The J gene is TRBJ1-5, the V gene TRBV19, with D perhaps TRBD1 (6 bases). V lost 3 bases, J lost 4 bases, and 13 bases lay in between. The CDR3 is made up of 15 amino acids. The germline V gene encodes CDR1 LNHDA and CDR2 SQIVND (reference sequence).

The rearrangement joins TRBV4-2 to TRBJ1-5; TRBD1 is a possible D gene (6 bases). CDR3 length equals 15 residues. Trimming cost V 0 bases and J 7 bases, with 13 bases left between them. The germline CDR1 and CDR2 sequences are LGHNA and YNFKEQ. The CDR3 nucleotides are TGTGCCAGCAGCCAAGAGAAGGGCGGGGGCCAGCCCCAGCATTTT. Amino acids: CASSQEKGGGQPQHF.

This chain connects TRBV18 to TRBJ1-5; 7 positions agree with TRBD1. CDR3 length: 15 amino acids. Germline trimming cut 2 bases from V and 4 bases from J; bases unmatched to any gene: 5. From germline, CDR1 is KGHSH and CDR2 LQKENI. The CDR3 sequence is CASSPGQATNQPQHF. The CDR3 DNA is TGTGCCAGCTCACCAGGACAGGCCACGAATCAGCCCCAGCATTTT.

The sample holds one count of this clone. This chain links TRBV7-9 with TRBJ2-7; D gene ambiguous. The CDR3 contains 13 residues. V was shortened by 1 base and J by 2 bases, with 6 bases between the two germline ends. Germline V gene sequence: CDR1 SEHNR, CDR2 FQNEAQ (reference sequence). The CDR3 is CASSLVETYEQYF. The CDR3 region has the DNA TGTGCCAGCAGCTTAGTTGAGACCTACGAGCAGTACTTC.

As concerns this clone: Other nucleotide sequences in the sample specify the same CDR3. The V gene is TRBV28, the J gene TRBJ1-5; TRBD1 matches 7 bases. Trimming cost V 2 bases and J 4 bases; bases outside gene matches: 5. The CDR3 totals 15 residues. Per germline, CDR1 MDHEN and CDR2 SYDVKM. The CDR3 coding sequence is TGTGCCAGCAGTTTAACACAGGGGTCGAATCAGCCCCAGCATTTT. This codes for CASSLTQGSNQPQHF.

The chain joins TRBV29-1 to TRBJ1-1, with D possibly TRBD1 on 5 matching bases. CDR3 length equals 13 residues. The V end was cut by 3 bases, the J end by 3 bases, with 11 bases between. Germline V CDR1 and CDR2: SQVTM, ANQGSEA. CDR3 in DNA: TGCAGCGTTGACGGCAGGGAAGACACTGAAGCTTTCTTT. This translates into CSVDGREDTEAFF.

This rearrangement joins TRBV7-2 to TRBJ1-3; possibly TRBD1 for D (5 bases). The length of the CDR3 is 14 residues. CDR1 is SGHTA and CDR2 is FQGNSA in the germline V gene. Trimming removed 1 base from V and 1 base from J, with 5 bases in between. Here the CDR3 DNA reads TGTGCCAGCAGCTTAGGGGGGTCTGGAAACACCATATATTTT. Its protein is CASSLGGSGNTIYF.

The chain has TRBV28 and TRBJ1-1; no reliable D call. CDR3 length: 12 residues. Germline CDR1 and CDR2: MDHEN and SYDVKM. V was clipped by 5 bases and J by 8 bases, with 12 bases between them. The CDR3 sequence: CASSLPRREAFF. As DNA, the CDR3 is TGTGCCAGCAGTCTACCTAGGAGGGAAGCTTTCTTT.

This clone was counted between two and nine times. The V gene is TRBV9, the J gene TRBJ1-4, with a possible D match to TRBD1 (5 bases). V was cut by 3 bases and J by 8 bases, with 8 bases left in between. Per germline, CDR1 SGDLS and CDR2 YYNGEE. The CDR3 totals 12 residues. This chain's CDR3 is CASSAGAEKLFF. CDR3 bases: TGTGCCAGCAGCGCCGGGGCCGAAAAACTGTTTTTT.

The rearrangement joins TRBV30 to TRBJ1-2; perhaps TRBD1 as D (5 bases). Germline V gene sequence: CDR1 GTSNPN, CDR2 SVGIG (reference sequence). The CDR3 is 12 amino acids. Trimming left V 0 bases short and J 14 bases short, with 16 bases between. The CDR3 DNA follows: TGTGCCTGGAGTGTCACGGGACCCTTGTCGACCTTC. Translation gives CAWSVTGPLSTF.

This clone appeared a few times. This chain links TRBV5-5 with TRBJ2-7, with D possibly being TRBD1 or TRBD2 (5 bases each). Germline CDR1 SGHKS, CDR2 YYEKEE (reference sequence). Trimming took 4 bases from V and 9 from J, leaving 20 bases between them. CDR3 size: 14 residues. CDR3 sequence (DNA): TGTGCCAGCAGCCCTACCCGACTACAGGCCCGGCAGTACTTC. Its translation: CASSPTRLQARQYF.